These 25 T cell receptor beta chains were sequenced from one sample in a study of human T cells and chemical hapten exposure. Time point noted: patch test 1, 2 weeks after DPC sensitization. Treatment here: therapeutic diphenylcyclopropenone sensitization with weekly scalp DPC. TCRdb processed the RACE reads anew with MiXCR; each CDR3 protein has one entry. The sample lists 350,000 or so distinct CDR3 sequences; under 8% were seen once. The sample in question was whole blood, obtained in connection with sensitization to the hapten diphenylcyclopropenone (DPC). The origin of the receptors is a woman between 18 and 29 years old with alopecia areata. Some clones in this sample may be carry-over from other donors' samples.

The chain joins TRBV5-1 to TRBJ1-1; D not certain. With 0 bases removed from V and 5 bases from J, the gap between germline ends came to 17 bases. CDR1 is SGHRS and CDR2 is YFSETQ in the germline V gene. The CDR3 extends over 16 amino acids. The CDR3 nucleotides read TGCGCCAGCAGCTTGGTGGTGGGGAGAGGACTGACTGAAGCTTTCTTT. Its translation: CASSLVVGRGLTEAFF.

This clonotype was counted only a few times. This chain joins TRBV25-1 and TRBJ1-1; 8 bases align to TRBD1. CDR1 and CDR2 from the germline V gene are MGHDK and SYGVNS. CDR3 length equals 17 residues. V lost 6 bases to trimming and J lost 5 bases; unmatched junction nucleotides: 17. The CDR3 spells CASSLSGQGASGTEAFF. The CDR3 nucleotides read TGTGCCAGCAGCCTCTCCGGACAGGGCGCGTCAGGAACTGAAGCTTTCTTT. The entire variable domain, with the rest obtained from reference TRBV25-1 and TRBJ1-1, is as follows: EADIYQTPRYLVIGTGKKITLECSQTMGHDKMYWYQQDPGMELHLIHYSYGVNSTEKGDLSSESTVSRIRTEHFPLTLESARPSHTSQYLCASSLSGQGASGTEAFFGQGTRLTVV.

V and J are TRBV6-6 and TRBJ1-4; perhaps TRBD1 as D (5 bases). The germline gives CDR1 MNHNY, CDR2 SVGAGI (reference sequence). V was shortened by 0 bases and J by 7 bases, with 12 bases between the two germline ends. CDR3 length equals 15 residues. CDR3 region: CASSYSGEPVEKLFF. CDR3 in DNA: TGTGCCAGCAGTTACTCGGGGGAACCCGTTGAAAAACTGTTTTTT.

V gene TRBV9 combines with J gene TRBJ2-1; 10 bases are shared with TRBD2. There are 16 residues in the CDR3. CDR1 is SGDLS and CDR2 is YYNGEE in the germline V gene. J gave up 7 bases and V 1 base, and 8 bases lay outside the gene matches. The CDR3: CASSVRAGGPWNEQFF. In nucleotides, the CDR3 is TGTGCCAGCAGCGTACGAGCGGGGGGGCCTTGGAATGAGCAGTTCTTC. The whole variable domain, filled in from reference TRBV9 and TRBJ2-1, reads DSGVTQTPKHLITATGQRVTLRCSPRSGDLSVYWYQQSLDQGLQFLIQYYNGEERAKGNILERFSAQQFPDLHSELNLSSLELGDSALYFCASSVRAGGPWNEQFFGPGTRLTVL.

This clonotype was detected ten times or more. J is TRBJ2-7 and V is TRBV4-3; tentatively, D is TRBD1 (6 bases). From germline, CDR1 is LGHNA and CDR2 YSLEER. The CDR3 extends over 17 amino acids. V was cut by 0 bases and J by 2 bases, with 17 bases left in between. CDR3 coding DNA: TGCGCCAGCAGCCAAGACATCAGGCAGGGGACGCCCTACGAGCAGTACTTC. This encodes CASSQDIRQGTPYEQYF.

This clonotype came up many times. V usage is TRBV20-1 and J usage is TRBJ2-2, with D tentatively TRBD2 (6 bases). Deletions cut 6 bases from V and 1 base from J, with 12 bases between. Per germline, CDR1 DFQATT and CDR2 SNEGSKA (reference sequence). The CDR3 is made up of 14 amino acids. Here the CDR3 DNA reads TGCAGTGCCAGTGGGGGGTTGAACACCGGGGAGCTGTTTTTT. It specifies CSASGGLNTGELFF.

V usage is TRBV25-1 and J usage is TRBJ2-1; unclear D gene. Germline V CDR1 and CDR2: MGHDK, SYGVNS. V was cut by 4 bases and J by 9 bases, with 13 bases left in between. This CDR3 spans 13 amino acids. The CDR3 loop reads CASSVLSTGEQFF. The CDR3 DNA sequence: TGTGCCAGCAGTGTACTCTCCACCGGTGAGCAGTTCTTC. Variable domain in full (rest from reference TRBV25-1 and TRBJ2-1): EADIYQTPRYLVIGTGKKITLECSQTMGHDKMYWYQQDPGMELHLIHYSYGVNSTEKGDLSSESTVSRIRTEHFPLTLESARPSHTSQYLCASSVLSTGEQFFGPGTRLTVL.

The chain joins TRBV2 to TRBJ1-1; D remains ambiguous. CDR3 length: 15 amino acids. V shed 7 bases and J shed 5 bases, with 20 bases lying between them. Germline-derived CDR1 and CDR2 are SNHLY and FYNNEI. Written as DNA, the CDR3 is TGTGCCAGCATATCAGGATTAGGAACCCGGACTGAAGCTTTCTTT. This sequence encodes CASISGLGTRTEAFF.

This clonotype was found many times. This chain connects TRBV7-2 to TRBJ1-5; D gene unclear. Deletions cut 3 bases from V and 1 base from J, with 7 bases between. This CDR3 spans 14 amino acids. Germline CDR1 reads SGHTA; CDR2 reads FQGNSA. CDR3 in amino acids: CASSLGISNQPQHF. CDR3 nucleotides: TGTGCCAGCAGCTTGGGTATAAGCAATCAGCCCCAGCATTTT.

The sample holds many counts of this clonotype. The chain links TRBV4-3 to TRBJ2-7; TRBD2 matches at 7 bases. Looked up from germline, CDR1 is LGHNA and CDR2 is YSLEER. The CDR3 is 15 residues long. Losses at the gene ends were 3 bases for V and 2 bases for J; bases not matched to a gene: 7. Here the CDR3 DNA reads TGCGCCAGCAGCCAGGAGGGCGGGACTACCTACGAGCAGTACTTC. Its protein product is CASSQEGGTTYEQYF.

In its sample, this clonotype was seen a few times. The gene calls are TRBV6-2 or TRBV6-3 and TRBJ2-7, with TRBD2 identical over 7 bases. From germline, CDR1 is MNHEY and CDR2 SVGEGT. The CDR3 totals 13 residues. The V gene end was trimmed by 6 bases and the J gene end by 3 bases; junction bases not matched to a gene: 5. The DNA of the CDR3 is TGTGCCAGCAGGAAAACTAGCGACTACGAGCAGTACTTC. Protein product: CASRKTSDYEQYF.

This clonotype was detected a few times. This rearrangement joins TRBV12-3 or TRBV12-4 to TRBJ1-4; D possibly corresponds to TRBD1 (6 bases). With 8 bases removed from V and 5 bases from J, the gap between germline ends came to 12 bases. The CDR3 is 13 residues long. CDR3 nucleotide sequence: TGTGCCAGCGGAGAGGGGGGGAATGAAAAACTGTTTTTT. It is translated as CASGEGGNEKLFF.

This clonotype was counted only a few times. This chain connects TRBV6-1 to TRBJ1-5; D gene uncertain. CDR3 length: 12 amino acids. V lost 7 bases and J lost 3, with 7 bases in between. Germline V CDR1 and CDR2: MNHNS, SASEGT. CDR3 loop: CASTDYNQPQHF. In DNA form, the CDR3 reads TGTGCCAGCACCGATTACAATCAGCCCCAGCATTTT.

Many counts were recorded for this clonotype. The DNA of the CDR3 is TGTGCCAGCAGACACCTAAACTTGGACAGCGACCTCACAGATACGCAGTATTTT. It encodes CASRHLNLDSDLTDTQYF. V is TRBV6-2 or TRBV6-3 and J is TRBJ2-3, with D possibly matching TRBD1 (6 bases). Looked up from germline, CDR1 is MNHEY and CDR2 is SVGEGT. The ends were cut back, 6 bases at V and 2 bases at J, with 24 bases in the middle. The CDR3 is made up of 18 amino acids.

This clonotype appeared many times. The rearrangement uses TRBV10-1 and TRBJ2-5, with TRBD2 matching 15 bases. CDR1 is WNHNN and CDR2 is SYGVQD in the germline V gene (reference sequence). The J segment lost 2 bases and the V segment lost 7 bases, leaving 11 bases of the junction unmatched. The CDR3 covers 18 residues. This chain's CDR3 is CASTYLWTSGGVQETQYF. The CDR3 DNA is TGCGCCAGCACCTACCTGTGGACTAGCGGGGGGGTACAAGAGACCCAGTACTTC.

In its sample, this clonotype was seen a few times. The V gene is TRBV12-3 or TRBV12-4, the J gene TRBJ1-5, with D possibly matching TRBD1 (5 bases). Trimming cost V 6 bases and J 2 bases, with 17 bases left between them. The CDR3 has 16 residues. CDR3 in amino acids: CASSWGHGAGNQPQHF. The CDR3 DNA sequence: TGTGCCAGCAGCTGGGGCCACGGGGCCGGCAATCAGCCCCAGCATTTT.

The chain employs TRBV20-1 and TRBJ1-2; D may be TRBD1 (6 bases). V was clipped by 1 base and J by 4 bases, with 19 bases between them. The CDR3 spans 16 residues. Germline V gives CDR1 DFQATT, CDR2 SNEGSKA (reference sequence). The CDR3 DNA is TGCAGTGCTAGAGCAACTGGGGACACGAGAACCTATGGCTACACCTTC. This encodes CSARATGDTRTYGYTF.

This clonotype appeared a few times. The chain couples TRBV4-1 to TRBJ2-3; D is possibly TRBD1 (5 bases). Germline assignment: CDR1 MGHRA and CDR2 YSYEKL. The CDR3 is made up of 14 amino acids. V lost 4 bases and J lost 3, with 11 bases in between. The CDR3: CASSPVGATDTQYF. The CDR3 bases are TGCGCCAGCAGCCCGGTAGGGGCTACAGATACGCAGTATTTT.

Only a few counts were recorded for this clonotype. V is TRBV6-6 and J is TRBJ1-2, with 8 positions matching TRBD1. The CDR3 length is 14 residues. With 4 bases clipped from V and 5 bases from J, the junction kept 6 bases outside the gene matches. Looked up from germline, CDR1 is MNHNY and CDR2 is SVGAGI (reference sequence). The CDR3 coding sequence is TGTGCCAGCAGTTTGGACAGGGAGGATTATGGCTACACCTTC. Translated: CASSLDREDYGYTF.

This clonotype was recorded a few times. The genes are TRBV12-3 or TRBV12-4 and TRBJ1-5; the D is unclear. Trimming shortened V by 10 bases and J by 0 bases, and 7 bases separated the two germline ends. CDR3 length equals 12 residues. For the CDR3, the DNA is TGTGCCACCGCCTATAGCAATCAGCCCCAGCATTTT. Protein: CATAYSNQPQHF.

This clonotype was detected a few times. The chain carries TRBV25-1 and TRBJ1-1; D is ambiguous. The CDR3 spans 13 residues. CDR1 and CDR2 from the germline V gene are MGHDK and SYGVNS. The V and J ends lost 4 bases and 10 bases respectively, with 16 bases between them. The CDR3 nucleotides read TGTGCCAGCAGTGGTACTTCCGAAAGTGGAGCTTTCTTT. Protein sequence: CASSGTSESGAFF.

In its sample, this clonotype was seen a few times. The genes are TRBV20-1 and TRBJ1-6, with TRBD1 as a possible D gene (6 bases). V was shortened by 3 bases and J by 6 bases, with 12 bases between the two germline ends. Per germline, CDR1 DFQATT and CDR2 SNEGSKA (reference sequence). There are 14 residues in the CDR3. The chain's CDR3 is CSASNSRGNSPLHF. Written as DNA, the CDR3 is TGCAGTGCTAGTAATTCCAGGGGTAATTCACCCCTCCACTTT.

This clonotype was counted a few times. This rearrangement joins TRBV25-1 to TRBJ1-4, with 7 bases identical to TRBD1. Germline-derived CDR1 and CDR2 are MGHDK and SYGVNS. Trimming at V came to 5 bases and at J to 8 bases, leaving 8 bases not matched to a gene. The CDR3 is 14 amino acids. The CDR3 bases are TGTGCCAGCAGTACAGGGGTAGCGGGGGAAAAACTGTTTTTT. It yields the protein CASSTGVAGEKLFF.

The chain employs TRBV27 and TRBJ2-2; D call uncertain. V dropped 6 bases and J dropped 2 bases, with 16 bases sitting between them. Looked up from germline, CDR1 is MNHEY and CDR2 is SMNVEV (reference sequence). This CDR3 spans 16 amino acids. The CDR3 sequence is CASSPSTDLNTGELFF. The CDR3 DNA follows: TGTGCCAGCAGCCCCTCCACAGACCTAAACACCGGGGAGCTGTTTTTT.

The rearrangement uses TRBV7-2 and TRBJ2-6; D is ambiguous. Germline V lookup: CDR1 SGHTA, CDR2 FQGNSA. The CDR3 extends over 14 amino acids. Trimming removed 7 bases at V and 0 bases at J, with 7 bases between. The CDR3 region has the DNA TGTGCCAGCATCCCGGTCTCTGGGGCCAACGTCCTGACTTTC. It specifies CASIPVSGANVLTF.